The 18 T cell receptor beta chains listed next were all sequenced from one sample in a study of Graves' ophthalmopathy and Graves' hyperthyroidism. From RNA, the CDR3 regions of TCR beta chains were amplified and sequenced. Amplification began with first-round RT-PCR using HTBI primers, then second-round multiplex PCR was performed. TCRdb reprocessed the multiplex PCR reads via MiXCR and lists one record per CDR3 protein. The sample yields over a million distinct CDR3 sequences, about 38% seen once. The sample taken for sequencing was peripheral blood or thyroid tissue (not recorded which). The source of these receptors is an adult man with Graves' hyperthyroidism.

This clonotype was seen many times. This chain uses TRBV10-3 with TRBJ1-1; TRBD1 is a possible D gene (6 bases). Looked up from germline, CDR1 is ENHRY and CDR2 is SYGVKD. This CDR3 has 13 amino acids. Trimming removed 6 bases at V and 1 base at J, with 9 bases between. In DNA form, the CDR3 reads TGTGCCATCAGGAACAGGGAGAACACTGAAGCTTTCTTT. Translated: CAIRNRENTEAFF.

This clonotype appeared many times. The chain recombines TRBV12-3 or TRBV12-4 with TRBJ1-1, with a weak D call TRBD1 (6 bases). CDR3 length equals 15 residues. The germline V and J ends were trimmed by 1 base and 1 base, with 10 bases remaining between them. CDR3 amino acids: CASSLGGHRNTEAFF. CDR3 bases: TGTGCCAGCAGTTTAGGGGGACATAGGAACACTGAAGCTTTCTTT.

The chain recombines TRBV10-2 with TRBJ2-7, with D maybe TRBD1 (6 bases). CDR1 is WSHSY and CDR2 is SAAADI in the germline V gene. The CDR3 has 16 amino acids. The ends were cut back, 7 bases at V and 6 bases at J, with 25 bases in the middle. The CDR3 DNA reads TGCGCCAGCAATGGGGGCAGCGAGATGGTCCCCCGCGAGCAGTACTTC. It specifies CASNGGSEMVPREQYF.

In this sample, this clonotype turned up a few times. This chain links TRBV19 with TRBJ1-5; 7 bases map to TRBD1. The V gene end was trimmed by 2 bases and the J gene end by 2 bases; junction bases not matched to a gene: 6. The CDR3 extends over 16 amino acids. Germline assignment: CDR1 LNHDA and CDR2 SQIVND (reference sequence). The CDR3, as DNA: TGTGCCAGTAGTATATTCGGACAGGTCGGCAATCAGCCCCAGCATTTT. It codes for CASSIFGQVGNQPQHF.

V gene TRBV4-2 combines with J gene TRBJ2-7; 11 bases map to TRBD2. Trimming removed 2 bases from V and 5 bases from J; junction bases left unmatched: 5. The CDR3 is 15 amino acids. Germline CDR1 reads LGHNA; CDR2 reads YNFKEQ. The CDR3 DNA reads TGTGCCAGCAGCCAAACTAGCGGGAGAGGCCACGAGCAGTACTTC. This sequence encodes CASSQTSGRGHEQYF.

The chain is built from TRBV20-1 and TRBJ1-1; no firm D call. The ends were cut back, 3 bases at V and 0 bases at J, with 8 bases in the middle. Germline CDR1 reads DFQATT; CDR2 reads SNEGSKA (reference sequence). The CDR3 loop spans 13 amino acids. The CDR3 protein is CSASRSLNTEAFF. CDR3 DNA sequence: TGCAGTGCTAGCAGGTCGCTGAACACTGAAGCTTTCTTT.

In this sample, this clonotype turned up many times. The chain joins TRBV2 to TRBJ2-2; 10 nucleotides match TRBD2. This CDR3 has 16 residues. CDR1 is SNHLY and CDR2 is FYNNEI in the germline V gene. Trimming at V came to 2 bases and at J to 4 bases, leaving 4 bases not matched to a gene. CDR3 DNA: TGTGCCAGCAGTGAAACGAGCGGGAGGGCCACCGGGGAGCTGTTTTTT. Protein product: CASSETSGRATGELFF.

This clonotype came up many times. The chain employs TRBV15 and TRBJ2-5, with unresolved D. The V end was cut by 2 bases, the J end by 2 bases, with 12 bases between. Germline V lookup: CDR1 LNHNV, CDR2 YYDKDF (reference sequence). This CDR3 spans 15 amino acids. The chain's CDR3 is CATSRRTVGQETQYF. As DNA, the CDR3 is TGTGCCACCAGCAGAAGAACAGTAGGACAAGAGACCCAGTACTTC.

The chain links TRBV9 to TRBJ2-5; tentatively, D is TRBD1 or TRBD2 (6 bases each). The CDR3 covers 18 residues. V dropped 4 bases and J dropped 2 bases, with 24 bases sitting between them. The V gene's germline CDR1 is SGDLS and CDR2 YYNGEE. The CDR3 spells CASSLGWAGGTQQETQYF. The CDR3 region has the DNA TGTGCCAGCAGCTTAGGTTGGGCAGGCGGGACACAACAAGAGACCCAGTACTTC.

This clonotype occurred many times. This chain uses TRBV10-3 with TRBJ1-2; 7 nucleotides agree with TRBD1. Trimming at V came to 3 bases and at J to 4 bases, leaving 8 bases not matched to a gene. The CDR3 consists of 15 residues. Germline CDR1 and CDR2: ENHRY and SYGVKD. CDR3 DNA sequence: TGTGCCATCAGTGAATCACGGGACAGCCTCTATGGCTACACCTTC. It specifies CAISESRDSLYGYTF.

The chain carries TRBV24-1 and TRBJ1-2, with TRBD1 matching over 9 bases. This CDR3 is 14 amino acids long. The ends lost 7 bases at V and 5 bases at J; junction bases unmatched: 7. Germline CDR1 is KGHDR and CDR2 is SFDVKD. The CDR3 region is CATSAGQGTYGYTF. DNA for the CDR3: TGTGCCACCAGCGCCGGACAGGGGACGTATGGCTACACCTTC.

In its sample, this clonotype was seen many times. The chain has TRBV7-9 and TRBJ2-7; D uncertain. The CDR3 covers 13 residues. CDR1 and CDR2 (germline): SEHNR, FQNEAQ (reference sequence). Trimming left V 0 bases short and J 6 bases short, with 9 bases between. The CDR3 region has the DNA TGTGCCAGCAGCTTAGCCACTCCCGGCGAGCAGTACTTC. Translated, it gives CASSLATPGEQYF.

The sample holds a few counts of this clonotype. CDR3 sequence: CASTWGNGQPQHF. The CDR3 region has the DNA TGTGCCAGCACGTGGGGGAACGGTCAGCCCCAGCATTTT. The rearrangement uses TRBV6-1 and TRBJ1-5; maybe TRBD1 (5 bases). This CDR3 has 13 residues. CDR1 and CDR2 (germline): MNHNS, SASEGT. Trimming took 7 bases from V and 6 from J, leaving 13 bases between them.

The chain is built from TRBV6-5 and TRBJ1-4; 8 positions match TRBD1. The germline V gene has CDR1 MNHEY and CDR2 SVGAGI. The CDR3 length is 16 residues. After removal of 5 bases from V and 5 bases from J, the junction contained 10 bases not matched to a gene. The CDR3 DNA is TGTGCCAGCAGTCCCGGGACAGGAAGAATGAATGAAAAACTGTTTTTT. This codes for CASSPGTGRMNEKLFF.

This chain uses TRBV25-1 with TRBJ2-5; either TRBD1 or TRBD2 may supply D (6 bases each). Trimming shortened V by 6 bases and J by 2 bases, and 16 bases separated the two germline ends. The CDR3 runs 15 residues. Germline V lookup: CDR1 MGHDK, CDR2 SYGVNS. The chain's CDR3 is CASSQGGRLQETQYF. CDR3 nucleotides: TGTGCCAGCAGCCAAGGGGGGCGGCTACAAGAGACCCAGTACTTC.

The gene calls are TRBV3-1 and TRBJ1-1; D gene ambiguous. Germline CDR1 LGHDT, CDR2 YNNKEL (reference sequence). The V end was cut by 8 bases, the J end by 6 bases, with 19 bases between. This CDR3 spans 14 amino acids. The CDR3 DNA reads TGTGCCAGCCGACATGCCAGGATTGTCTCTGAAGCTTTCTTT. Amino acid sequence: CASRHARIVSEAFF.

This chain uses TRBV5-6 with TRBJ1-1; TRBD1 matches at 9 bases. V shed 5 bases, J shed 3 bases, and the junction held 8 bases outside the gene matches. Germline V lookup: CDR1 SGHDT, CDR2 YYEEEE. The CDR3 has 15 amino acids. The CDR3 DNA reads as TGTGCCAGCAGAAATTCACAGGGGGCAGACACTGAAGCTTTCTTT. Translation gives CASRNSQGADTEAFF. Supplemented by reference TRBV5-6 and TRBJ1-1, the full variable domain reads DAGVTQSPTHLIKTRGQQVTLRCSPKSGHDTVSWYQQALGQGPQFIFQYYEEEERQRGNFPDRFSGHQFPNYSSELNVNALLLGDSALYLCASRNSQGADTEAFFGQGTRLTVV.

The count of this clonotype is one. The chain combines TRBV15 with TRBJ1-6, with a tentative D call TRBD1 (5 bases). Trimming left V 3 bases short and J 9 bases short, with 18 bases between. The germline gives CDR1 LNHNV, CDR2 YYDKDF (reference sequence). The CDR3 is 16 residues long. CDR3 in DNA: TGTGCCACCAGCAGTGATCAGGGTCAGCTGGGTTCACCCCTCCACTTT. Encoded protein: CATSSDQGQLGSPLHF. Together with reference TRBV15 and TRBJ1-6, the CDR3 gives the full variable domain: DAMVIQNPRYQVTQFGKPVTLSCSQTLNHNVMYWYQQKSSQAPKLLFHYYDKDFNNEADTPDNFQSRRPNTSFCFLDIRSPGLGDTAMYLCATSSDQGQLGSPLHFGNGTRLTVT.